Listed here is a single TCR beta chain. Its antigen is unknown. Libraries were prepared by immunoSEQ multiplex PCR; TCRdb keeps only in-frame clonotypes and omits some of them. This sample has roughly 80,000 clones, with roughly 95% found just once. This specimen comes from a study of T cell clonotyping in hematopoietic cell transplantation. Findings of the study overall: Cells were unsorted, so CD4 and CD8 contributions were not separated.

Regarding time point: recipient sample about 28 days before transplant, after cytoreduction. Recipients were bled about 28 days pretransplant and at posttransplant days 30, 100, 180. CDR1 GTSNPN and CDR2 SVGIG come from the germline V gene (reference sequence). CDR3 length: 12 residues. Trimming stripped 4 bases from V and 3 bases from J, with 10 bases between. The sample here was peripheral blood mononuclear cells, taken before stem cell transplant. V and J are TRBV30 and TRBJ2-7; a weak D match, TRBD1 (6 bases). The TCR sequence derives from a woman between 50 and 59 years old with acute myeloid leukemia. Some clones in this sample may be carry-over from other donors' samples. The CDR3 is CAWNVQGYEQYF. The CDR3 coding sequence is TGTGCCTGGAACGTACAGGGCTACGAGCAGTACTTC.